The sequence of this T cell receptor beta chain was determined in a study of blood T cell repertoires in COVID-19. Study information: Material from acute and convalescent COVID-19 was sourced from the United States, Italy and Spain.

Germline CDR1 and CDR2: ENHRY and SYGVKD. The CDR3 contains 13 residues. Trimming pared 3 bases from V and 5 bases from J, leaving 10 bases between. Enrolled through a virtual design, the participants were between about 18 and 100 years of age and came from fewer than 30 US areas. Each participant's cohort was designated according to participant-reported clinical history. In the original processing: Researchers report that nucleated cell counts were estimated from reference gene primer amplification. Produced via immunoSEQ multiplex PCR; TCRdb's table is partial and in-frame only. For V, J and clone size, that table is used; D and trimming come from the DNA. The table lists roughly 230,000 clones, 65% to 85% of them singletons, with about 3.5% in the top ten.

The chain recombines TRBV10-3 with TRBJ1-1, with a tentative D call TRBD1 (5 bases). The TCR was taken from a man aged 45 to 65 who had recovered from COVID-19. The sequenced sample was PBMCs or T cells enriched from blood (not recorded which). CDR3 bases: TGTGCCATCAGTGACAGGGTTATGACTGAAGCTTTCTTT. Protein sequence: CAISDRVMTEAFF.